The 27 T cell receptor beta chains below were found in one sample sequenced in a study of cytomegalovirus exposure and HLA in healthy donors. 13 Jbeta primers and 60 Vbeta primers were used for the PCR. TCRdb's table, derived via immunoSEQ multiplex PCR, lists solely in-frame clones and lacks some. The sample includes roughly 130,000 clones, 80% seen only once; the top ten take under 6%. What was sequenced was PBMCs. The receptor set was obtained from a man younger than 45 in good health and CMV-seronegative.

The rearrangement joins TRBV6-1 to TRBJ1-3, with 12 bases matching TRBD1. Losses at the gene ends were 3 bases for V and 3 bases for J; bases not matched to a gene: 6. The CDR3 spans 17 residues. Germline V gene lookup returns CDR1 MNHNS and CDR2 SASEGT. The CDR3 sequence is CASSDPGQGAVGNTIYF. The DNA for the CDR3 is TGTGCCAGCAGTGACCCGGGACAGGGGGCCGTTGGAAACACCATATATTTT.

This clone showed up just a few times. The chain links TRBV28 to TRBJ2-7; TRBD2 matches 14 bases. V lost 4 bases to trimming and J lost 6 bases; unmatched junction nucleotides: 8. The CDR3 totals 16 residues. Germline V gene data show CDR1 as MDHEN and CDR2 as SYDVKM. In DNA, the CDR3 is TGTGCCAGCAGTTCCGCGGGACTAGCGGGAGAAAGCGAGCAGTACTTC. It specifies CASSSAGLAGESEQYF. Variable domain in full (rest from reference TRBV28 and TRBJ2-7): DVKVTQSSRYLVKRTGEKVFLECVQDMDHENMFWYRQDPGLGLRLIYFSYDVKMKEKGDIPEGYSVSREKKERFSLILESASTNQTSMYLCASSSAGLAGESEQYFGPGTRLTVT.

This chain links TRBV28 with TRBJ2-1; TRBD1 aligns across 9 bases. The V and J ends lost 7 bases and 3 bases, in that order; junction bases with no gene match: 4. Germline CDR1 is MDHEN and CDR2 is SYDVKM. The CDR3 length is 14 residues. The DNA of the CDR3 is TGTGCCAGCATGGGGACAGGGAGCTACAATGAGCAGTTCTTC. It is translated as CASMGTGSYNEQFF.

The J gene is TRBJ1-1, the V gene TRBV5-4; 7 positions agree with TRBD1. Per the germline V gene, CDR1 is SGHNT and CDR2 is YYREEE (reference sequence). This CDR3 region has 16 residues. The J segment lost 7 bases and the V segment lost 4 bases, leaving 16 bases of the junction unmatched. CDR3 sequence (DNA): TGTGCCAGCAGCCACTCCGCAGACAGGGTACATGTTGAAGCTTTCTTT. Protein product: CASSHSADRVHVEAFF.

The V gene is TRBV9, the J gene TRBJ1-2, with a tentative D call TRBD1 (6 bases). The CDR3 is 13 residues long. Per the germline V gene, CDR1 is SGDLS and CDR2 is YYNGEE. Trimming pared 5 bases from V and 2 bases from J, leaving 10 bases between. CDR3 protein: CASRGTGNYGYTF. The DNA of the CDR3 is TGTGCCAGCAGAGGAACAGGGAACTATGGCTACACCTTC. Filled out from reference TRBV9 and TRBJ1-2, the complete variable domain reads DSGVTQTPKHLITATGQRVTLRCSPRSGDLSVYWYQQSLDQGLQFLIQYYNGEERAKGNILERFSAQQFPDLHSELNLSSLELGDSALYFCASRGTGNYGYTFGSGTRLTVV.

The rearrangement uses TRBV18 and TRBJ2-7; a weak D match, TRBD2 (6 bases). Trimming stripped 2 bases from V and 0 bases from J, with 11 bases between. From germline, CDR1 is KGHSH and CDR2 LQKENI. This CDR3 region has 15 residues. CDR3 in DNA: TGTGCCAGCTCACCAGGAAGGGGAGGCTCCTACGAGCAGTACTTC. The encoded protein is CASSPGRGGSYEQYF.

The J gene is TRBJ2-7, the V gene TRBV7-2; no firm D call. This CDR3 spans 13 amino acids. CDR1 and CDR2 (germline): SGHTA, FQGNSA. The V end lost 3 bases, the J end lost 0 bases, and 6 bases lay between the germline ends. The CDR3 reads CASSFPSSYEQYF. The CDR3 nucleotides read TGTGCCAGCAGCTTCCCTAGCTCCTACGAGCAGTACTTC.

The chain joins TRBV25-1 to TRBJ1-2, with TRBD1 matching 12 bases. With V trimmed by 4 bases and J by 3 bases, 3 bases remained unmatched. The CDR3 contains 15 residues. Germline values: CDR1 MGHDK, CDR2 SYGVNS. CDR3 DNA sequence: TGTGCCAGCAGTGCGGGACAGGGGGCCTACTATGGCTACACCTTC. This codes for CASSAGQGAYYGYTF.

The genes are TRBV27 and TRBJ1-2; D remains unclear. This CDR3 comprises 13 residues. Germline CDR1 and CDR2: MNHEY and SMNVEV (reference sequence). Deletions cut 3 bases from V and 9 bases from J, with 14 bases between. Here the CDR3 DNA reads TGTGCCAGCAGTTTCTTAGGAGGCGGGAGCTACACCTTC. Its translation: CASSFLGGGSYTF.

The rearrangement uses TRBV7-3 and TRBJ2-3, with a tentative D call TRBD2 (6 bases). V was trimmed by 3 bases and J by 1 base, leaving 8 bases between them. The CDR3 sequence is 14 residues long. Germline V CDR1 and CDR2: SGHTA, FQGTGA. The CDR3 protein is CASSLGLRTDTQYF. CDR3 in DNA: TGTGCCAGCAGCTTGGGACTCCGCACAGATACGCAGTATTTT.

This clone has a handful of counts. This rearrangement joins TRBV5-1 to TRBJ2-3; possible D gene TRBD2, 5 bases. Trimming shortened V by 0 bases and J by 7 bases, and 9 bases separated the two germline ends. Germline V lookup: CDR1 SGHRS, CDR2 YFSETQ. This CDR3 contains 13 residues. This CDR3 reads CASSLGGENTQYF. For the CDR3, the DNA is TGCGCCAGCAGCTTGGGGGGAGAAAATACGCAGTATTTT.

This clone was seen a single time. The chain joins TRBV28 to TRBJ2-5, with TRBD2 matching 10 bases. This CDR3 comprises 17 residues. The germline V gene encodes CDR1 MDHEN and CDR2 SYDVKM. V dropped 7 bases and J dropped 3; count of bases not matched to a gene: 14. The CDR3 DNA is TGTGCCAGCACAAAGGGCCGGCGTCTAGCGGGAGAAGAGACCCAGTACTTC. Its protein is CASTKGRRLAGEETQYF.

The CDR3 DNA reads TGTGCCAGCAGCCAAGATAAGGACAGGGTAAAAGAAAAACTGTTTTTT. Its translation: CASSQDKDRVKEKLFF. This rearrangement joins TRBV14 to TRBJ1-4; 8 bases are a match to TRBD1. CDR1 and CDR2 (germline): SGHDN, FVKESK. V gave up 0 bases and J gave up 8 bases; unmatched junction bases: 8. The CDR3 is made up of 16 amino acids.

The rearrangement joins TRBV7-9 to TRBJ2-1, with 9 bases lining up with TRBD2. This CDR3 is built from 16 residues. Unmatched junction bases numbered 12, after V lost 4 bases and J lost 8 bases. CDR1 is SEHNR, CDR2 FQNEAQ, per germline (reference sequence). The CDR3 spells CASSSTGTSNYYEQFF. As DNA, the CDR3 is TGTGCCAGCAGCTCCACCGGGACTAGCAATTACTATGAGCAGTTCTTC.

This chain joins TRBV7-2 and TRBJ2-7, with D possibly matching TRBD1 (5 bases). The CDR3 is 15 residues long. V was pared by 0 bases and J by 2 bases, with 11 bases between. CDR1 is SGHTA, CDR2 FQGNSA, per germline. CDR3 sequence (DNA): TGTGCCAGCAGCTTAGCAACCGGACATCCCTACGAGCAGTACTTC. This gives the protein CASSLATGHPYEQYF.

The rearrangement links TRBV15 to TRBJ1-2; TRBD1 might be the D (5 bases). The CDR3 is 17 amino acids. CDR1 and CDR2 from the germline V gene are LNHNV and YYDKDF (reference sequence). Trimming stripped 0 bases from V and 3 bases from J, with 17 bases between. The CDR3 bases are TGTGCCACCAGCAGAGATCTTGGGGCACCCAGGGACTATGGCTACACCTTC. Its protein product is CATSRDLGAPRDYGYTF.

This clone showed up just a few times. The J gene is TRBJ1-2, the V gene TRBV7-2, with a weak D call TRBD1 (6 bases). Germline loops: CDR1 SGHTA, CDR2 FQGNSA. The CDR3 has 13 amino acids. Trimming took off 4 bases at V and 8 bases at J, with 14 bases between the two ends. The CDR3 protein is CASSSTGIDGYTF. The CDR3 DNA reads as TGTGCCAGCAGCTCCACAGGGATTGACGGCTACACCTTC.

The chain links TRBV19 to TRBJ1-1; D gene uncertain. This CDR3 has 15 amino acids. V was pared by 3 bases and J by 1 base, with 12 bases between. Germline V gene lookup returns CDR1 LNHDA and CDR2 SQIVND (reference sequence). The CDR3 nucleotides read TGTGCCAGTAGTATCTCTCCGACACCGAACACTGAAGCTTTCTTT. This sequence encodes CASSISPTPNTEAFF.

CDR3 coding DNA: TGCGCCAGCAGCTTGGCTAGCGGGAGTCTGAATGAGCAGTTCTTC. Protein product: CASSLASGSLNEQFF. The chain uses TRBV5-1 and TRBJ2-1, with 10 nucleotides matching TRBD2. The CDR3 covers 15 residues. Trimming cost V 0 bases and J 7 bases; bases outside gene matches: 4. Germline loops: CDR1 SGHRS, CDR2 YFSETQ.

The chain couples TRBV28 to TRBJ1-1; D might be TRBD1 (5 bases). The germline gives CDR1 MDHEN, CDR2 SYDVKM. Trimming took 10 bases from V and 3 from J, leaving 15 bases between them. There are 13 residues in the CDR3. Here the CDR3 DNA reads TGTGCCACCCGACAGACCCCTTACACTGAAGCTTTCTTT. It yields the protein CATRQTPYTEAFF.

The CDR3 coding sequence is TGCGCCAGCAGCCTCCAGGGACAGGGATTGAACACTGAAGCTTTCTTT. It is translated as CASSLQGQGLNTEAFF. The chain couples TRBV5-1 to TRBJ1-1, with TRBD1 matching over 9 bases. Losses at the gene ends were 4 bases for V and 0 bases for J; bases not matched to a gene: 7. Germline-derived CDR1 and CDR2 are SGHRS and YFSETQ. The CDR3 runs to 16 residues. The whole variable domain, filled in from reference TRBV5-1 and TRBJ1-1, reads KAGVTQTPRYLIKTRGQQVTLSCSPISGHRSVSWYQQTPGQGLQFLFEYFSETQRNKGNFPGRFSGRQFSNSRSEMNVSTLELGDSALYLCASSLQGQGLNTEAFFGQGTRLTVV.

This clone was picked up one time. CDR3 bases: TGCAGCGTCGGGGACGGAGGGAATCAAGCTTTCTTT. Amino acid sequence: CSVGDGGNQAFF. The chain employs TRBV29-1 and TRBJ1-1; D might be TRBD1 (5 bases). CDR3 length equals 12 residues. The germline V and J ends were trimmed by 6 bases and 9 bases, with 17 bases remaining between them. Germline loops: CDR1 SQVTM, CDR2 ANQGSEA.

The chain joins TRBV6-5 to TRBJ2-1; a weak D match, TRBD2 (6 bases). The germline V gene encodes CDR1 MNHEY and CDR2 SVGAGI. Trimming removed 0 bases from V and 7 bases from J, with 10 bases in between. The CDR3 is 14 amino acids. The CDR3 sequence is CASSYSEGGNEQFF. The CDR3, as DNA: TGTGCCAGCAGTTACTCGGAAGGAGGGAATGAGCAGTTCTTC.

The gene calls are TRBV5-1 and TRBJ2-7; D possibly corresponds to TRBD2 (7 bases). CDR3 length: 15 residues. The V gene's germline CDR1 is SGHRS and CDR2 YFSETQ. Trimming left V 4 bases short and J 2 bases short, with 16 bases between. CDR3 amino acids: CASSAGGTPPYEQYF. Written as DNA, the CDR3 is TGCGCCAGCAGCGCCGGGGGGACACCCCCCTACGAGCAGTACTTC.

The chain uses TRBV11-2 and TRBJ1-5; tentatively, D is TRBD1 (6 bases). The length of the CDR3 is 14 residues. Germline V lookup: CDR1 SGHAT, CDR2 FQNNGV. The V end was cut by 6 bases, the J end by 4 bases, with 13 bases between. CDR3 sequence (DNA): TGTGCCAGCAGTACAGGGTCCTCAAATCAGCCCCAGCATTTT. Residues: CASSTGSSNQPQHF. Drawing the rest from reference TRBV11-2 and TRBJ1-5, the complete variable domain is EAGVAQSPRYKIIEKRQSVAFWCNPISGHATLYWYQQILGQGPKLLIQFQNNGVVDDSQLPKDRFSAERLKGVDSTLKIQPAKLEDSAVYLCASSTGSSNQPQHFGDGTRLSIL.

V is TRBV7-9 and J is TRBJ1-1; no clear D gene. V lost 4 bases and J 1 base, leaving 10 bases between the germline ends. There are 14 residues in the CDR3. Per the germline V gene, CDR1 is SEHNR and CDR2 is FQNEAQ (reference sequence). CDR3 nucleotides: TGTGCCAGCAGCTCCTTGGCGGCGAACACTGAAGCTTTCTTT. Translated, it gives CASSSLAANTEAFF.

A single count supports this clone. V usage is TRBV9 and J usage is TRBJ2-7; 9 bases fit TRBD1. Germline CDR1 is SGDLS and CDR2 is YYNGEE. Unmatched junction bases numbered 5, after V lost 0 bases and J lost 4 bases. This CDR3 contains 15 residues. The CDR3 DNA reads as TGTGCCAGCAGCGTAGATGGGACAGGGACATACGAGCAGTACTTC. Protein sequence: CASSVDGTGTYEQYF.